This T cell receptor beta chain was sequenced for a study of blood T cell repertoires in COVID-19. The CDR3 spans 15 residues. V lost 0 bases and J lost 4, with 13 bases in between. Germline CDR1 is SNHLY and CDR2 is FYNNEI. Repertoires were generated with immunoSEQ multiplex PCR, while TCRdb's copy carries only in-frame clones and drops some. The sample carries around 400,000 clones, roughly nine tenths recorded once. The sample taken for sequencing was PBMCs or T cells enriched from blood (not recorded which). This clonotype was sampled from a woman under 40 who had recovered from COVID-19. J is TRBJ2-7 and V is TRBV2, with D unclear. The CDR3 nucleotides are TGTGCCAGCAGTGAAGCGCTCTTCGGAGCTTACGAGCAGTACTTC. Its protein is CASSEALFGAYEQYF.